This TCR beta chain was identified during a study of PD-1 blockade in mismatch repair-deficient tumors (dated by TCRdb to 2016 to 2017). About the study as a whole: Between late 2013 and 2016, the trial enrolled approximately 86 consecutive patients with 11 to 12 types of mismatch repair-deficient cancer, all of whom had received prior treatment and were progressing. Tumor-associated T cell clones in the peripheral blood of patients responding to PD-1 blockade were tracked using deep sequencing of TCR CDR3 regions.

The library was generated by the immunoSEQ multiplex PCR assay. This is the immuneACCESS table as TCRdb keeps it, with only in-frame sequences that have V and J called. A part of the clones is gone; compared with another copy, unresolved V genes explain less than half, and the rest is unexplained. The sample table contains tens of thousands of clones; only one count was recorded for less than 90% of them. Of the sample, around 3.4% is held by the ten largest clones. The CDR3 covers 14 residues, taking in both the cysteine and the phenylalanine. The entry retains the CDR3 DNA only, 42 bases that are in frame from base 1. V loses 0 bases, J loses 2 bases, and the germline ends lie 7 bases apart. CDR1 SEHNR and CDR2 FQNEAQ are derived from the germline V gene (reference sequence). Mismatch repair deficiency was established in every enrolled patient by polymerase chain reaction or immunohistochemistry. TCR sequencing was carried out for three patients who responded to pembrolizumab therapy. The phase II trial prospectively tested pembrolizumab PD-1 blockade in advanced mismatch repair-deficient cancers regardless of tissue of origin. Peripheral blood T cell samples were collected serially, before PD-1 blockade began and at several time points afterward. Blood sampling time points were reported as weeks after the first dose of pembrolizumab.

Here is what the overall study found, with its caveats: Clones residing in the tumor, which were often undetectable in blood before treatment, expanded quickly after pembrolizumab and then contracted, generally before radiologic responses.

To note about this clone: Its binding antigen is unknown. One base away there is no much larger clone; base qualities are not given.

The sequencing used PBMCs, collected around 6 weeks after starting pembrolizumab. This TCR was recovered from an adult with mismatch repair-deficient cancer. The rearrangement combines TRBV7-9 with TRBJ1-1; too little of a D gene remains to name it. The CDR3 is CASSLAPVNTEAFF. The nucleotide sequence is TGTGCCAGCAGCTTAGCCCCGGTAAACACTGAAGCTTTCTTT.